This T cell receptor (beta chain) was captured in a study of shared clonotypes between healthy human individuals. Sequencing used immunoSEQ multiplex PCR; TCRdb keeps in-frame clones, though not all of them. The sample lists some 630,000 clones, roughly 95% occurring once. It was CD45RO-negative cells, positively selected for CCR7, that made up naive CD8 cells, with terminally differentiated effector memory CD45RA+ cells excluded. The V end was cut by 4 bases, the J end by 5 bases, with 8 bases between. Germline CDR1 reads WNHNN; CDR2 reads SYGVQD (reference sequence). CDR3 length: 12 amino acids. This clone has just one count.

Sequenced: naive CD8+ T cells sorted from blood. The TCR sequence derives from a woman aged 25 to 39 in good health. The chain joins TRBV10-1 to TRBJ1-1, with D unclear. CDR3 nucleotides: TGCGCCAGCAGTGGCGGGGAGACTGAAGCTTTCTTT. It encodes CASSGGETEAFF.